One and the same sample provided the 22 T cell receptor beta chains below, sequenced in a study of CD8+ T cells in alopecia areata. The treatment: oral pan-JAK inhibitor, 5-10 mg twice daily. Extracted from the samples, RNA was reverse transcribed into cDNA to serve as the sequencing template. Sequenced by immunoSEQ multiplex PCR; TCRdb stores in-frame clones only, minus some. The sample comprises roughly 200,000 clones, approximately 45% of which are singletons, and about 2.4% rests with the top ten. Sequencing was performed on CD4+ T cells sorted from blood, taken at roughly week 38, from a patient treated with tofacitinib. These receptors all stem from a human donor with alopecia areata.

This clone was counted a few times. The chain has TRBV30 and TRBJ2-7; 7 nucleotides align to TRBD1. Germline-derived CDR1 and CDR2 are GTSNPN and SVGIG (reference sequence). This CDR3 region has 13 residues. The trim removed 2 bases at V and 0 bases at J, leaving 1 base unmatched. The DNA for the CDR3 is TGTGCCTGGAGTAGACAGGGCTCCTACGAGCAGTACTTC. This sequence encodes CAWSRQGSYEQYF.

The gene calls are TRBV30 and TRBJ2-1, with 8 nucleotides matching TRBD1. This CDR3 is built from 16 residues. The germline CDR1 and CDR2 sequences are GTSNPN and SVGIG (reference sequence). The trim removed 3 bases at V and 4 bases at J, leaving 11 bases unmatched. Here the CDR3 reads CAWRGRTGRSYNEQFF. Here the CDR3 DNA reads TGTGCCTGGAGGGGCAGGACAGGGCGTTCTTACAATGAGCAGTTCTTC. The full variable domain, with the rest looked up from reference TRBV30 and TRBJ2-1, is SQTIHQWPATLVQPVGSPLSLECTVEGTSNPNLYWYRQAAGRGLQLLFYSVGIGQISSEVPQNLSASRPQDRQFILSSKKLLLSDSGFYLCAWRGRTGRSYNEQFFGPGTRLTVL.

This clone was recorded a few times. The gene calls are TRBV7-9 and TRBJ2-7, with D perhaps given as TRBD1 or TRBD2 (5 bases each). This CDR3 has 14 amino acids. CDR1 and CDR2 (germline): SEHNR, FQNEAQ (reference sequence). The germline V and J ends were trimmed by 10 bases and 1 base, with 17 bases remaining between them. CDR3 bases: TGTGCCACCATGCCCCAGGGAGAATCCTACGAGCAGTACTTC. Translating it yields CATMPQGESYEQYF.

The J gene is TRBJ2-3, the V gene TRBV5-4, with D perhaps TRBD2 (6 bases). Trimming removed 4 bases from V and 1 base from J, with 10 bases in between. CDR1 is SGHNT and CDR2 is YYREEE in the germline V gene (reference sequence). The CDR3 length is 14 residues. The CDR3 sequence is CASSTPSGTDTQYF. In nucleotides, the CDR3 is TGTGCCAGCAGCACCCCTAGCGGCACAGATACGCAGTATTTT.

The table lists this clone with a few counts. J is TRBJ2-1 and V is TRBV20-1; no definite D call. The CDR3 consists of 11 residues. Trimming removed 5 bases at V and 12 bases at J, with 14 bases between. The germline V gene has CDR1 DFQATT and CDR2 SNEGSKA (reference sequence). CDR3: CSAPTVRGQFF. The CDR3 DNA reads as TGCAGTGCTCCAACAGTTCGTGGGCAGTTCTTC.

V and J are TRBV29-1 and TRBJ2-3, with D perhaps TRBD1 (5 bases). Germline V gene data show CDR1 as SQVTM and CDR2 as ANQGSEA. V lost 2 bases to trimming and J lost 1 base, with 7 bases between them. This CDR3 has 13 residues. This CDR3 reads CSVEIGGTDTQYF. CDR3 nucleotides: TGCAGCGTTGAAATAGGGGGCACAGATACGCAGTATTTT.

The V call is TRBV30, the J call TRBJ2-6, with 7 nucleotides matching TRBD1. J was trimmed by 0 bases and V by 2 bases; bases with no gene match: 10. The CDR3 covers 18 residues. Germline V gives CDR1 GTSNPN, CDR2 SVGIG (reference sequence). CDR3 nucleotide sequence: TGTGCCTGGAGTCTCCGGGACAGACACGTCTCTGGGGCCAACGTCCTGACTTTC. Translation gives CAWSLRDRHVSGANVLTF.

This clone showed up just a few times. CDR3 sequence reads: CASSQPRTSYNEQFF. The CDR3 DNA is TGCGCCAGCAGCCAACCTAGAACCTCCTACAATGAGCAGTTCTTC. The V and J genes are TRBV4-1 and TRBJ2-1; D unresolved. V gave up 2 bases and J gave up 0 bases, with 8 bases separating them. Germline V gives CDR1 MGHRA, CDR2 YSYEKL. The CDR3 runs to 15 residues.

This clone was counted a few times. This chain connects TRBV30 to TRBJ2-7; 7 bases agree with TRBD1. V trimming: 8 bases; J trimming: 3 bases; junction bases outside the gene matches: 7. Germline CDR1 GTSNPN, CDR2 SVGIG (reference sequence). The CDR3 has 12 amino acids. The CDR3 sequence is CARQGAVYEQYF. In DNA form, the CDR3 reads TGTGCCCGACAGGGAGCGGTCTACGAGCAGTACTTC.

The chain joins TRBV11-2 to TRBJ1-1, with D uncertain. The CDR3 covers 14 residues. V was cut by 5 bases and J by 1 base, with 11 bases left in between. Germline V lookup: CDR1 SGHAT, CDR2 FQNNGV. The CDR3 loop is CASSRTARNTEAFF. The CDR3 DNA is TGTGCCAGCAGCCGCACAGCCAGGAACACTGAAGCTTTCTTT.

The chain carries TRBV7-2 and TRBJ1-1; D ambiguous. The germline CDR1 and CDR2 sequences are SGHTA and FQGNSA. Trimming shortened V by 0 bases and J by 5 bases, and 4 bases separated the two germline ends. The CDR3 has 12 residues. The CDR3 region has the DNA TGTGCCAGCAGCTTAGCGCTTACTGAAGCTTTCTTT. This gives the protein CASSLALTEAFF. The entire variable domain, with the rest obtained from reference TRBV7-2 and TRBJ1-1, is as follows: GAGVSQSPSNKVTEKGKDVELRCDPISGHTALYWYRQSLGQGLEFLIYFQGNSAPDKSGLPSDRFSAERTGGSVSTLTIQRTQQEDSAVYLCASSLALTEAFFGQGTRLTVV.

This clone has just a few counts. The V call is TRBV18, the J call TRBJ2-1; D possibly corresponds to TRBD2 (5 bases). Deletions cut 2 bases from V and 5 bases from J, with 16 bases between. This CDR3 is built from 16 residues. The germline gives CDR1 KGHSH, CDR2 LQKENI. As DNA, the CDR3 is TGTGCCAGCTCACCAATCTACGGAGCGGCCGACAATGAGCAGTTCTTC. It encodes CASSPIYGAADNEQFF.

The V call is TRBV14, the J call TRBJ1-1; perhaps TRBD1 as D (6 bases). Looked up from germline, CDR1 is SGHDN and CDR2 is FVKESK. CDR3 length: 16 amino acids. The ends were cut back, 0 bases at V and 5 bases at J, with 16 bases in the middle. The CDR3 nucleotides are TGTGCCAGCAGCCAAGATTGGGTGGAAAGGGGGACTGAAGCTTTCTTT. Translating gives CASSQDWVERGTEAFF. The variable domain in full, completed from reference TRBV14 and TRBJ1-1, reads EAGVTQFPSHSVIEKGQTVTLRCDPISGHDNLYWYRRVMGKEIKFLLHFVKESKQDESGMPNNRFLAERTGGTYSTLKVQPAELEDSGVYFCASSQDWVERGTEAFFGQGTRLTVV.

CDR3 in DNA: TGCGCCAGCAGCCCCCAGCTAAGGGGACACACAGATACGCAGTATTTT. Translating gives CASSPQLRGHTDTQYF. The chain employs TRBV4-3 and TRBJ2-3; D may be TRBD1 (6 bases). Germline V CDR1 and CDR2: LGHNA, YSLEER. The CDR3 consists of 16 residues. Trimming cost V 4 bases and J 2 bases, with 16 bases left between them.

The chain links TRBV30 to TRBJ1-5; D is uncertain. CDR3 size: 14 residues. Trimming cost V 0 bases and J 2 bases, with 8 bases left between them. The germline V gene encodes CDR1 GTSNPN and CDR2 SVGIG (reference sequence). The CDR3 DNA is TGTGCCTGGAGTGTATCCAGCGGCAATCAGCCCCAGCATTTT. Protein: CAWSVSSGNQPQHF.

A few counts support this clone. The V call is TRBV29-1, the J call TRBJ2-1; 9 bases are a match to TRBD2. Germline CDR1 SQVTM, CDR2 ANQGSEA. This CDR3 region has 14 residues. V dropped 4 bases and J dropped 6; count of bases not matched to a gene: 7. The CDR3 protein is CSVGKGLASNEQFF. The CDR3 DNA reads TGCAGCGTTGGGAAGGGACTAGCCTCCAATGAGCAGTTCTTC.

This clone was recorded once. This chain uses TRBV30 with TRBJ2-2; TRBD2 matches at 14 bases. Trimming at V came to 1 base and at J to 8 bases, leaving 3 bases not matched to a gene. CDR1 is GTSNPN and CDR2 is SVGIG in the germline V gene (reference sequence). The CDR3 covers 15 residues. CDR3 sequence: CAWSGGLAGAGELFF. Here the CDR3 DNA reads TGTGCCTGGAGTGGGGGACTAGCGGGAGCTGGGGAGCTGTTTTTT.

This chain uses TRBV29-1 with TRBJ2-5; D is unclear. The CDR3 runs to 12 residues. Germline-derived CDR1 and CDR2 are SQVTM and ANQGSEA. V shed 6 bases and J shed 3 bases, with 11 bases lying between them. The CDR3 protein is CSVVDLKETQYF. For the CDR3, the DNA is TGCAGCGTGGTCGACCTTAAAGAGACCCAGTACTTC.

This clone was seen only once. This chain uses TRBV2 with TRBJ2-7; 10 bases match TRBD2. CDR3 length: 14 amino acids. V gave up 4 bases and J gave up 6 bases; unmatched junction bases: 6. Germline V lookup: CDR1 SNHLY, CDR2 FYNNEI. Here the CDR3 reads CASSVASGRIEQYF. The DNA of the CDR3 is TGTGCCAGCAGTGTAGCTAGCGGGAGAATCGAGCAGTACTTC.

The V gene is TRBV13, the J gene TRBJ2-3, with D unclear. Per the germline V gene, CDR1 is PRHDT and CDR2 is FYEKMQ (reference sequence). The CDR3 has 13 amino acids. The V and J ends lost 6 bases and 2 bases respectively, with 9 bases between them. The CDR3 here is CASRRTSTDTQYF. The CDR3 nucleotides are TGTGCCAGCAGAAGGACCTCCACAGATACGCAGTATTTT. Drawing the rest from reference TRBV13 and TRBJ2-3, the complete variable domain is AAGVIQSPRHLIKEKRETATLKCYPIPRHDTVYWYQQGPGQDPQFLISFYEKMQSDKGSIPDRFSAQQFSDYHSELNMSSLELGDSALYFCASRRTSTDTQYFGPGTRLTVL.

V and J are TRBV5-1 and TRBJ2-6; TRBD1 or TRBD2 may be the D gene (5 bases each). The germline V gene encodes CDR1 SGHRS and CDR2 YFSETQ. The CDR3 has 16 residues. The germline V and J ends were trimmed by 4 bases and 3 bases, with 14 bases remaining between them. Written as DNA, the CDR3 is TGCGCCAGCAGCCCCGCAGGGACCGGTGGGGCCAACGTCCTGACTTTC. Encoded protein: CASSPAGTGGANVLTF.

The chain carries TRBV5-1 and TRBJ2-1; D is perhaps TRBD1 (6 bases). This CDR3 is 15 amino acids long. CDR1 and CDR2 from the germline V gene are SGHRS and YFSETQ. V gave up 6 bases and J gave up 8 bases, with 21 bases separating them. CDR3: CASILGQPGWDEQFF. The CDR3 DNA is TGCGCCAGCATTCTAGGACAGCCCGGGTGGGATGAGCAGTTCTTC.